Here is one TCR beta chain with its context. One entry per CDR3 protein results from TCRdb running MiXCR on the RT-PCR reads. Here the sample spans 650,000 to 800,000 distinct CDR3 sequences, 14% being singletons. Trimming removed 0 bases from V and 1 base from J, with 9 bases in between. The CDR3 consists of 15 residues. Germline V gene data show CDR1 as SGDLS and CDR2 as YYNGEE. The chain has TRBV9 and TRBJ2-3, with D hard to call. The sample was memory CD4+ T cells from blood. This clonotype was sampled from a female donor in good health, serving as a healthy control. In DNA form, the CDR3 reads TGTGCCAGCAGCGTAGCCGGCCGACGCACAGATACGCAGTATTTT. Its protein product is CASSVAGRRTDTQYF.